This T cell receptor beta chain comes out of a study of relationships among human T cell subsets. Notes on this clonotype: Its target is unknown.

Study findings and constraints: Substantial CDR3 sharing among Th1, Th2 and regulatory cells suggested stochastic fate choice. No significant subset differences appeared in V, D, J use, CDR3 length or N-additions. Bead-based sorting did not rule out CD4+CD8+ double-positive cells.

The T cell receptor alpha and beta CDR3 regions were amplified from mRNA by semiquantitative ARM-PCR. In ARM-PCR, communal superprimers followed tagged nested gene-specific primers for exponential amplification. TCRdb re-analysed the multiplex PCR reads in MiXCR, keeping a single row per CDR3 protein. The sample shows approximately 15,000 distinct CDR3 sequences, about three fifths of them seen only once. Germline values: CDR1 MDHEN, CDR2 SYDVKM. Trimming left V 3 bases short and J 2 bases short, with 12 bases between. The CDR3 sequence is 15 residues long. The material sequenced was total T cells sorted from blood. This clonotype was sampled from a man aged 40-50 years in good health. The rearrangement links TRBV28 to TRBJ2-3, with a weak D call TRBD2 (5 bases). The CDR3: CASSFPTGNTDTQYF. CDR3 DNA sequence: TGTGCCAGCAGTTTCCCCACGGGAAACACAGATACGCAGTATTTT. Full variable domain (outside the CDR3, taken from reference TRBV28 and TRBJ2-3): DVKVTQSSRYLVKRTGEKVFLECVQDMDHENMFWYRQDPGLGLRLIYFSYDVKMKEKGDIPEGYSVSREKKERFSLILESASTNQTSMYLCASSFPTGNTDTQYFGPGTRLTVL.